This TCR beta chain was observed in a study of blood T cell repertoires in COVID-19. TCRdb keeps only in-frame clones here, not all; method: immunoSEQ multiplex PCR. Of some 220,000 clones in the sample, 75% to 85% are singletons; the top ten hold around 13%. Per germline, CDR1 KGHSH and CDR2 LQKENI. Trimming took 3 bases from V and 7 from J, leaving 15 bases between them. The CDR3 sequence is 15 residues long. The receptor was derived from a human donor in a cohort sampled during active COVID-19. V and J are TRBV18 and TRBJ1-4; TRBD1 might be the D (5 bases). Sequencing was carried out using peripheral blood. The CDR3 region is CASSPSGTPTEKLFF. CDR3 bases: TGTGCCAGCTCACCGTCCGGGACTCCCACTGAAAAACTGTTTTTT.